The clone carrying this T cell receptor beta chain appeared a few times. The antigen remains unidentified. These data belong to a study of early T cells in non-severe SARS-CoV-2 infection. Study findings and constraints: Sequences matched to VDJdb favored anti-spike CD8 responses, while private and CD4 specificities were missed.

Per germline, CDR1 MNHEY and CDR2 SMNVEV (reference sequence). This CDR3 comprises 13 residues. V was cut by 3 bases and J by 12 bases, with 17 bases left in between. TCRdb re-called the 5' RACE reads through MiXCR, storing one row per CDR3 protein. The sample shows about 100,000 distinct CDR3 sequences, around 10% of them seen only once. The rearrangement uses TRBV27 and TRBJ1-1, with no clear D. Sequenced input: whole blood. This sequence was found in an adult who was a healthcare worker with PCR-confirmed SARS-CoV-2 infection or an uninfected control (not recorded which). The CDR3 loop is CASSFNLGFRTFF. DNA for the CDR3: TGTGCCAGCAGTTTCAATCTGGGGTTTAGGACTTTCTTT.